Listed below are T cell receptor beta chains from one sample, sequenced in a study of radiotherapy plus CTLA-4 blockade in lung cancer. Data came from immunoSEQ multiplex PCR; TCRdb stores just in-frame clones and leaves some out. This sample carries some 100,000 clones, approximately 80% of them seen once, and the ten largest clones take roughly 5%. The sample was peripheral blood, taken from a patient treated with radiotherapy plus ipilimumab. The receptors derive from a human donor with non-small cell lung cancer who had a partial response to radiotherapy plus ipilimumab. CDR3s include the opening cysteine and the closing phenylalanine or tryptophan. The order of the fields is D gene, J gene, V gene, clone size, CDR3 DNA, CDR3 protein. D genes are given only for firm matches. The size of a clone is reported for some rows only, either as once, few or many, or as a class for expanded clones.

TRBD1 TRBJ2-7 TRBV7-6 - TGTGCCAGCAGCCCCACCGGGACAGGAGGTGGTTACGACGAGCAGTACTTC CASSPTGTGGGYDEQYF
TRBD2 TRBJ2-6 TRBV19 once TGTGCCAGTAGCTTTTACACCGGGACTAGCGGGACCCAAGACGAAGGGGCCAACGTCCTGACTTTC CASSFYTGTSGTQDEGANVLTF
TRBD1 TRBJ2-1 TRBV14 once TGTGCCAGCAGCCAAGGGACAGGGGGAAATGAGCAGTTCTTC CASSQGTGGNEQFF
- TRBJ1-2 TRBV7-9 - TGTGCCAGCATAGCGGCAGGCACGTTTAACTATGGCTACACCTTC CASIAAGTFNYGYTF
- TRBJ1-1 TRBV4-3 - TGCGCCAGCAGAGGGGCAGGGTGGACTGAAGCTTTCTTT CASRGAGWTEAFF
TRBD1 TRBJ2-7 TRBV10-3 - TGTGCCATCGGAGACAGGGGGACTTACGAGCAGTACTTC CAIGDRGTYEQYF
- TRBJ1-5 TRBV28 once TGTGCCAGCAGCCTCGGGACGGTGGGGGCCCACCAGCATTTT CASSLGTVGAHQHF
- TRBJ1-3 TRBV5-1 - TGCGCCAGCAGCCCCAAACAGGGCTCTGGAAACACCATATATTTT CASSPKQGSGNTIYF
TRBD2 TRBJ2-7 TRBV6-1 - TGTGCCAGCAGTGAATCTGTGGGACTACTATGTTACTTC CASSESVGLLCYF
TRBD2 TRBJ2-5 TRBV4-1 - TGCGCCAGCAGCCAAGATAGCGGGGTTGAGACCCAGTACTTC CASSQDSGVETQYF
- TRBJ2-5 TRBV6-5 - TGTGCCAGCAGTTACTCAGTAGCCCAAGAGACCCAGTACTTC CASSYSVAQETQYF
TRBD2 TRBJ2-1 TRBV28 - TGTGCCAGCATCTCGCTAGCGGGAGGGTACAATGAGCAGTTCTTC CASISLAGGYNEQFF
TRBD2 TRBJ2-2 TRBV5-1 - TGCGCCAGCAGCTTGAGGCTAGCGGGAGGGCGAAACACCGGGGAGCTGTTTTTT CASSLRLAGGRNTGELFF
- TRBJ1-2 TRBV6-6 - TGTGCCAGCAGTTACCGGACAGTTAACTATGGCTACACCTTC CASSYRTVNYGYTF
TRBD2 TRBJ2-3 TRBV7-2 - TGTGCCAGCAGCTTAGTTGGGGGGGTCTACACAGATACGCAGTATTTT CASSLVGGVYTDTQYF
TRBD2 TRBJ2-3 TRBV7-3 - TGTGCCAGCAGCTTAGTCGGGGGAGTAGCGGGAAGCACAGATACGCAGTATTTT CASSLVGGVAGSTDTQYF
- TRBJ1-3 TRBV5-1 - TGCGCCAGCAGCTTGGATCAGGGCAGGTCTGGAAACACCATATATTTT CASSLDQGRSGNTIYF
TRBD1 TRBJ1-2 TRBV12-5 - TGTGCTAGTGGTCGGGACAGGGGCGGTCAGGGTGGCTACACCTTC CASGRDRGGQGGYTF
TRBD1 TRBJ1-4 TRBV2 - TGTGCCAGCACCGAACTAGGGACAGGAGGTGAAAAACTGTTTTTT CASTELGTGGEKLFF
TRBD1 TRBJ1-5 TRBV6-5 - TGTGCCAGCAGTAATCGACAGGGCGACAATCAGCCCCAGCATTTT CASSNRQGDNQPQHF
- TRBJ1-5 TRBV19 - TGTGCCAGTAGTATGGACAGCGCTTATCAGCCCCAGCATTTT CASSMDSAYQPQHF
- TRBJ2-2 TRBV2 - TGTGCCAGTCAAAAGCTCGGGACCGGGGAGCTGTTTTTT CASQKLGTGELFF
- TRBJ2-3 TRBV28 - TGTGCCAGCACGGTAGACACCACAGATACGCAGTATTTT CASTVDTTDTQYF
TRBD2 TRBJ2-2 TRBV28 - TGTGCCAGCAGTTTAGCGGGAGATCGGACCGGGGAGCTGTTTTTT CASSLAGDRTGELFF
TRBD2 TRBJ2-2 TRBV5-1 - TGCGCCAGCAGCTTGGAATGGCGGGGGGAATTCGGGGAGCTGTTTTTT CASSLEWRGEFGELFF
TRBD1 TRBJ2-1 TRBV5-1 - TGCGCCAGCAGCTTGGGGACAGGGAACAATGAGCAGTTCTTC CASSLGTGNNEQFF